The 5 T cell receptor beta chains below come from one sample, sequenced in a study. TRBV12-4/TRBJ1-2 clonotypes were amplified with adaptor-ligated barcode primers. TCRdb called the multiplex PCR reads again in MiXCR, with one record for every CDR3 protein. The table has around 390 distinct CDR3 sequences, 31% seen once; the top ten hold 30% to 40%. Tregs were sorted as CD4+CD25+CD127-/low cells. The sequenced material came from tumor-infiltrating Tregs sorted from the breast tumor. These TCRs come from a female donor with breast cancer.

V and J are TRBV12-3 or TRBV12-4 and TRBJ1-2, with TRBD1 identical over 7 bases. J lost 7 bases, V lost 6 bases, and 8 bases had no gene match. The CDR3 extends over 13 amino acids. The CDR3 DNA follows: TGTGCCAGCAGACCCGGGACAGACTTTGGCTACACCTTC. Protein: CASRPGTDFGYTF.

The chain couples TRBV12-3 or TRBV12-4 to TRBJ1-2, with D maybe TRBD1 (5 bases). This CDR3 has 13 amino acids. V was shortened by 2 bases and J by 4 bases, with 8 bases between the two germline ends. CDR3 region: CASSLMTAYGYTF. The CDR3 coding sequence is TGTGCCAGCAGTTTAATGACAGCCTATGGCTACACCTTC.

This chain links TRBV12-3 or TRBV12-4 with TRBJ1-2; perhaps TRBD1 as D (5 bases). The CDR3 totals 13 residues. Trimming stripped 5 bases from V and 1 base from J, with 8 bases between. CDR3 DNA: TGTGCCAGCAGTCACGACAGTAACTATGGCTACACCTTC. This sequence encodes CASSHDSNYGYTF.

The chain joins TRBV12-3 or TRBV12-4 to TRBJ1-2, with a tentative D call TRBD1 (5 bases). V was clipped by 1 base and J by 4 bases, with 10 bases between them. The CDR3 covers 14 residues. CDR3 in DNA: TGTGCCAGCAGTTTAGAGCACAGGTGCTATGGCTACACCTTC. Protein sequence: CASSLEHRCYGYTF.

In its sample, this clonotype was seen a few times. The chain recombines TRBV12-3 or TRBV12-4 with TRBJ1-2; TRBD1 might be the D (6 bases). This CDR3 has 13 amino acids. Trimming took 5 bases from V and 8 from J, leaving 15 bases between them. The CDR3 is CASSRDRLRGYTF. DNA of the CDR3: TGTGCCAGCAGTAGAGACAGGCTCCGAGGCTACACCTTC.